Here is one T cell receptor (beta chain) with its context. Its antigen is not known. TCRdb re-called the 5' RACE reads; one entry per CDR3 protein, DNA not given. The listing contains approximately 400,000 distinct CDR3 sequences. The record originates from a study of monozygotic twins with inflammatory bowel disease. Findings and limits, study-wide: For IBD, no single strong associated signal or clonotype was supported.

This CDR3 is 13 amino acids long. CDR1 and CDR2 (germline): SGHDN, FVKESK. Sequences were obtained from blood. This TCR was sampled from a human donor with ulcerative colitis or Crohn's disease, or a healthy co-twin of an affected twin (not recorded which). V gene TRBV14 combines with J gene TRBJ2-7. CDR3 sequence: CASSQIPFGEQYF.